This entry describes one TCR beta chain. The sample belongs to a study of blood T cell repertoires in COVID-19. Assay used: immunoSEQ multiplex PCR; TCRdb lists only in-frame clones, some missing. The table has approximately 110,000 clones, roughly 85% seen once. This sequence was found in a human donor in a cohort sampled during active COVID-19. The sample was peripheral blood.

The DNA of the CDR3 is TGTGCCAGCAGGGGGACTAGCGGCTCCTACGAGCAGTACTTC. Translated, it gives CASRGTSGSYEQYF. This chain uses TRBV7-3 with TRBJ2-7; TRBD2 agrees at 11 bases. V was pared by 6 bases and J by 0 bases, with 1 base of the junction left unmatched. Germline CDR1 and CDR2: SGHTA and FQGTGA. The CDR3 has 14 amino acids.